The sequence of this T cell receptor (beta chain) was determined in a study of neurological immune-mediated disorders. Study-wide points: TCR clonal expansion peaked in HTLV-1-associated myelopathy patients and was lowest in multiple sclerosis patients.

This clonotype has a handful of counts. Its specificity is not known. A read error is likely, as this CDR3 ends without the conserved phenylalanine or tryptophan. 5'RACE with 10-nucleotide random UMIs generated the cDNA. Every sequencing run drew on 15-18 subjects and yielded over 190 million TCR-beta sequences. MiXCR, applied by TCRdb to the 5' RACE reads, yields one record per CDR3 protein. The sample yields tens of thousands of distinct CDR3 sequences, approximately 5.2% seen once. Germline V gene lookup returns CDR1 SQVTM and CDR2 ANQGSEA. This CDR3 has 10 amino acids. The chain combines TRBV29-1 with TRBJ1-1; D gene uncertain. The clonotype originates from a man aged 18 to 29 with multiple sclerosis. The material sequenced was PBMCs. Written as DNA, the CDR3 is TGCAGTGGGGTAATGGGAGGAGCTTTCAAT. Its protein is CSGVMGGAFN.